A single TCR beta chain is shown here with its context. Its antigen is currently unknown. The data derive from a study of OX40 agonist ivuxolimab in advanced cancers. Whole-study findings and limits: At doses 0.1 to 3.0 mg/kg, CD4+ and CD8+ clones expanded.

Patients were excluded for autoimmune disease history or systemic immunosuppression. TCRdb keeps only in-frame clones here, not all; method: immunoSEQ multiplex PCR. The profile shows some 45,000 clones, 84% of them singletons. V was trimmed by 5 bases and J by 0 bases, leaving 4 bases between them. The CDR3 is 13 residues long. Per the germline V gene, CDR1 is MDHEN and CDR2 is SYDVKM. The sample was CD4+ or CD8+ T cells sorted from blood, taken in a trial of the OX40 agonist ivuxolimab. This sequence originates from an adult with an advanced solid tumor such as melanoma, head and neck, liver or kidney cancer. The rearrangement links TRBV28 to TRBJ2-2; no firm D call. CDR3 in amino acids: CASSIPNTGELFF. The CDR3 DNA sequence: TGTGCCAGCAGTATCCCGAACACCGGGGAGCTGTTTTTT. The full variable domain, in which reference TRBV28 and TRBJ2-2 provide the parts outside the CDR3, is DVKVTQSSRYLVKRTGEKVFLECVQDMDHENMFWYRQDPGLGLRLIYFSYDVKMKEKGDIPEGYSVSREKKERFSLILESASTNQTSMYLCASSIPNTGELFFGEGSRLTVL.